This T cell receptor (beta chain) was found in a study of T cells in Graves' hyperthyroidism and ophthalmopathy. The TCR beta CDR3 regions underwent amplification using RNA transcripts as the source. The primer set for the first-round RT-PCR of the TCR CDR3 was HTBI. MiXCR, run by TCRdb on the multiplex PCR reads, gives a single entry per CDR3 protein. The profile shows approximately 360,000 distinct CDR3 sequences, 15% to 18% of them singletons. CDR3 length: 15 amino acids. Trimming cost V 6 bases and J 6 bases; bases outside gene matches: 8. CDR1 and CDR2 (germline): MDHEN, SYDVKM. This clonotype originated in a woman between 18 and 30 years old with Graves' hyperthyroidism that later progressed to Graves' ophthalmopathy. The chain employs TRBV28 and TRBJ2-2; 9 nucleotides line up with TRBD1. The specimen was blood. CDR3 sequence (DNA): TGTGCCAGCAGAACGGAACAGGGGGCCCCCGGGGAGCTGTTTTTT. This sequence encodes CASRTEQGAPGELFF.